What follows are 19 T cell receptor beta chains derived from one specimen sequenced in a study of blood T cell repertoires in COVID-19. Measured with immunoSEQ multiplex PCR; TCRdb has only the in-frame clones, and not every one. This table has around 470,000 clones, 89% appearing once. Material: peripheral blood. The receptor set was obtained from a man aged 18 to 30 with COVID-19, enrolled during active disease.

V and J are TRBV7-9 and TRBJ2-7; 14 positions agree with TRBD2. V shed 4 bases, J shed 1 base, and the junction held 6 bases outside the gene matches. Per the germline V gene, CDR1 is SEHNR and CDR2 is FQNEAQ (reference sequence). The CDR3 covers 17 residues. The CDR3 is CASSSGTSGSLSYEQYF. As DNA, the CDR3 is TGTGCCAGCAGCTCCGGGACTAGCGGGAGTTTGTCCTACGAGCAGTACTTC.

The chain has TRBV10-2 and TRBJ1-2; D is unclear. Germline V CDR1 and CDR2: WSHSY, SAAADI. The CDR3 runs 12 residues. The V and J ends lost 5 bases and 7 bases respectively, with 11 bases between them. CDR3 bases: TGCGCCAGCAGTTCTCACCCCGGTGGCTACACCTTC. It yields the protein CASSSHPGGYTF.

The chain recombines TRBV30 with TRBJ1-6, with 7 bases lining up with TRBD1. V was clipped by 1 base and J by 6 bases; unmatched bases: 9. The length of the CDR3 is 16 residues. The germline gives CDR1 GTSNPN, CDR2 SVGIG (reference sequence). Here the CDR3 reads CAWSDWTGLFNSPLHF. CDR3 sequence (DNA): TGTGCCTGGAGTGATTGGACAGGACTTTTTAATTCACCCCTCCACTTT.

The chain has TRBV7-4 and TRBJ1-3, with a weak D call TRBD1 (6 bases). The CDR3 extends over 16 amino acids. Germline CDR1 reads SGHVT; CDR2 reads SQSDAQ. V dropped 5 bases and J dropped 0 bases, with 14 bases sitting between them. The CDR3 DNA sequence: TGTGCCAGCAGCGACGCCGGGGACAACTCTGGAAACACCATATATTTT. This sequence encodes CASSDAGDNSGNTIYF.

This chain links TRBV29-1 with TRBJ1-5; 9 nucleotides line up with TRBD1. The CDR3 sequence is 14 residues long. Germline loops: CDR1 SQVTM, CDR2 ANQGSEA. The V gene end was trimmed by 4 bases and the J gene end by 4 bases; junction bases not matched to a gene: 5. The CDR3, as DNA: TGCAGCGTTGGGGAACAGGGGGCTAATCAGCCCCAGCATTTT. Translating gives CSVGEQGANQPQHF.

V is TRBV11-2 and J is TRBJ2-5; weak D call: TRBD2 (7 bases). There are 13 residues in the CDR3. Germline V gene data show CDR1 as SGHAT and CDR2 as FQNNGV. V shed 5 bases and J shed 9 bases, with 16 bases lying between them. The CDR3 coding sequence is TGTGCCAGCAGCCGGGGGGCCCCCGGGTCCCAGTACTTC. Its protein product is CASSRGAPGSQYF.

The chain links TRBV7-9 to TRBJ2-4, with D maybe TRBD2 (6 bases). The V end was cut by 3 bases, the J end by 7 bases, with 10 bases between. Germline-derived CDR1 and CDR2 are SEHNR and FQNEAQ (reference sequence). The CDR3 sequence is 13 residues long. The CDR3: CASSLGGMNIQYF. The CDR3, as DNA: TGTGCCAGCAGCTTGGGCGGGATGAACATTCAGTACTTC.

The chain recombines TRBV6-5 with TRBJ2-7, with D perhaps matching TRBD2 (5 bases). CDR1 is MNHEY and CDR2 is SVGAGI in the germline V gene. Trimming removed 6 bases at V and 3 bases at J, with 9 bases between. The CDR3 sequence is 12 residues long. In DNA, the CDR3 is TGTGCCAGCAGCCCAAGCGGCTACGAGCAGTACTTC. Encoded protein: CASSPSGYEQYF.

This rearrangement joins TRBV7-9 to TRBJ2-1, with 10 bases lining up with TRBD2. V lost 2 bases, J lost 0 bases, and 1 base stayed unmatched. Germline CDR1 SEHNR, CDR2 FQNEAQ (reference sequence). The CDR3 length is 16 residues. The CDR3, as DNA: TGTGCCAGCAGCTTACCTAGCGGGAGCTCCTACAATGAGCAGTTCTTC. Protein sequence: CASSLPSGSSYNEQFF. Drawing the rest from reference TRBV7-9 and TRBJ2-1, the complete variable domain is DTGVSQNPRHKITKRGQNVTFRCDPISEHNRLYWYRQTLGQGPEFLTYFQNEAQLEKSRLLSDRFSAERPKGSFSTLEIQRTEQGDSAMYLCASSLPSGSSYNEQFFGPGTRLTVL.

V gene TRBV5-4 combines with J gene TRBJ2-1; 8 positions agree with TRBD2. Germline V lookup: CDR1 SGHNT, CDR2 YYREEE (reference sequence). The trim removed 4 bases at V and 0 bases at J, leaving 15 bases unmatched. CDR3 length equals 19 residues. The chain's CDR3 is CASSPNAGGGPSSYNEQFF. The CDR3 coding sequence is TGTGCCAGCAGCCCCAATGCGGGCGGGGGGCCCAGCTCCTACAATGAGCAGTTCTTC.

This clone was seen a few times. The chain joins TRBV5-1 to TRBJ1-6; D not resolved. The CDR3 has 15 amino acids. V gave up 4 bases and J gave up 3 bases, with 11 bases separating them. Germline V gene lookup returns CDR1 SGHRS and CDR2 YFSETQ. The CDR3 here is CASSPRGHYNSPLHF. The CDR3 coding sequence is TGCGCCAGCAGCCCCCGAGGGCACTATAATTCACCCCTCCACTTT. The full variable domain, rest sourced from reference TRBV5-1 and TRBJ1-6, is KAGVTQTPRYLIKTRGQQVTLSCSPISGHRSVSWYQQTPGQGLQFLFEYFSETQRNKGNFPGRFSGRQFSNSRSEMNVSTLELGDSALYLCASSPRGHYNSPLHFGNGTRLTVT.

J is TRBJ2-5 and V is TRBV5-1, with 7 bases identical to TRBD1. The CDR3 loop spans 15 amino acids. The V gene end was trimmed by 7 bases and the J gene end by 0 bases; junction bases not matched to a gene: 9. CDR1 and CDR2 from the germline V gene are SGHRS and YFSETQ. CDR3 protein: CASGPTGQHQETQYF. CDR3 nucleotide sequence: TGCGCCAGCGGACCCACGGGACAGCACCAAGAGACCCAGTACTTC.

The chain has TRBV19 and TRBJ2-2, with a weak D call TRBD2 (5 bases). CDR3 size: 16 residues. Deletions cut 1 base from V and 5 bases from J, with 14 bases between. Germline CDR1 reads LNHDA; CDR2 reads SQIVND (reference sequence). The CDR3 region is CASSIVRPPGTGELFF. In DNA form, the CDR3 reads TGTGCCAGTAGTATAGTTCGTCCTCCGGGGACCGGGGAGCTGTTTTTT.

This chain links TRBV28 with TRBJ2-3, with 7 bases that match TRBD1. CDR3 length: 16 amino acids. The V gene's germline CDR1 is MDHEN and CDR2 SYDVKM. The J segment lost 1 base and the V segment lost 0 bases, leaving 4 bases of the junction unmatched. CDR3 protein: CASSLWAGGGTDTQYF. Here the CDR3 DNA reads TGTGCCAGCAGTTTATGGGCAGGGGGTGGCACAGATACGCAGTATTTT.

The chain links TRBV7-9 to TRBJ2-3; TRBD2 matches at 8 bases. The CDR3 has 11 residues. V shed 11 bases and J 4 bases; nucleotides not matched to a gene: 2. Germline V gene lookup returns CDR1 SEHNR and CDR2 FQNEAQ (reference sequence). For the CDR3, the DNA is TGTGCCTCGGGGGGGGCAGATACGCAGTATTTT. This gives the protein CASGGADTQYF.

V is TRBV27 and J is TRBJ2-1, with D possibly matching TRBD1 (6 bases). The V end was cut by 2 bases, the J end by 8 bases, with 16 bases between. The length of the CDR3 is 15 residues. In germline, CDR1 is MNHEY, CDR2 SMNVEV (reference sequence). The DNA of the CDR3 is TGTGCCAGCAGTTTAGACGGGACAAGATACGATGAGCAGTTCTTC. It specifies CASSLDGTRYDEQFF.

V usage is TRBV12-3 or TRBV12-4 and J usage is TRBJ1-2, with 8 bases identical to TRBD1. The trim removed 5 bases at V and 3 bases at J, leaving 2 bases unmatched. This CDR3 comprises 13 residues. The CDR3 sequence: CASSPGGDYGYTF. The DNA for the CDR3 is TGTGCCAGCAGTCCAGGGGGCGACTATGGCTACACCTTC.

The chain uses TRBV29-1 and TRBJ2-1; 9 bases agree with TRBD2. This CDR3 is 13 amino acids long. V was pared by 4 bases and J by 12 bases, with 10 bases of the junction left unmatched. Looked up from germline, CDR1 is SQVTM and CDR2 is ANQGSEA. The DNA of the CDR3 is TGCAGCGTTGGAGCGGGAGGCGGACGAGGGCAGTTCTTC. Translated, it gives CSVGAGGGRGQFF.

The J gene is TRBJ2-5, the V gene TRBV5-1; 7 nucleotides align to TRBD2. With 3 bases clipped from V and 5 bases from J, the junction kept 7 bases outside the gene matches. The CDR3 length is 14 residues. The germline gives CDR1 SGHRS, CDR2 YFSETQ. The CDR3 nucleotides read TGCGCCAGCAGCTCTGTGGCGGGGGTGGAGACCCAGTACTTC. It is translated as CASSSVAGVETQYF.